The next 18 T cell receptor beta chains were all read from a single sample in a study of vaccination and CD4 T cells after COVID-19. Sample treatment: roughly 10-day PBMC culture with coronavirus spike peptide pools or control peptides (ViraFEST assay). Their antigens are not known. Cultured CD4+ T-cell DNA underwent Oncomine TCR Beta short-read sequencing. One entry per CDR3 protein results from TCRdb running MiXCR on the PCR reads. The sample contains 10,000 or so distinct CDR3 sequences, over 65% of which appear only once. Sequenced material: CD4+ T cells from blood, cultured in vitro. The receptors stem from a human donor who had recovered from COVID-19.

This clonotype was recorded a few times. The rearrangement uses TRBV20-1 and TRBJ1-3; D gene uncertain. CDR1 and CDR2 from the germline V gene are DFQATT and SNEGSKA (reference sequence). CDR3 length: 14 residues. Deletions cut 0 bases from V and 0 bases from J, with 6 bases between. The CDR3 region is CSARDAGSGNTIYF. The CDR3 DNA follows: TGCAGTGCTAGAGATGCAGGCTCTGGAAACACCATATATTTT.

The chain recombines TRBV10-2 with TRBJ1-5; possible D gene TRBD1, 6 bases. Trimming cost V 3 bases and J 3 bases, with 15 bases left between them. The CDR3 extends over 16 amino acids. Germline V gene lookup returns CDR1 WSHSY and CDR2 SAAADI. In nucleotides, the CDR3 is TGCGCCAGCAGTGACCGATCGGGGGCGGCCAATCAGCCCCAGCATTTT. Residues: CASSDRSGAANQPQHF.

The chain carries TRBV6-1 and TRBJ1-2, with TRBD1 as a possible D gene (6 bases). This CDR3 has 15 amino acids. V was cut by 5 bases and J by 4 bases, with 17 bases left in between. Germline CDR1 MNHNS, CDR2 SASEGT. This chain's CDR3 is CASSQTPPDSYGYTF. CDR3 nucleotide sequence: TGTGCCAGCAGTCAAACCCCACCGGACAGCTATGGCTACACCTTC.

This clonotype was found a few times. The chain recombines TRBV20-1 with TRBJ1-2; TRBD1 matches at 8 bases. V shed 2 bases and J 4 bases; nucleotides not matched to a gene: 9. This CDR3 has 15 residues. CDR1 DFQATT and CDR2 SNEGSKA come from the germline V gene (reference sequence). The CDR3, as DNA: TGCAGTGCTAGAAGGCGGACAGGGTTTGGCTATGGCTACACCTTC. This sequence encodes CSARRRTGFGYGYTF.

The chain carries TRBV20-1 and TRBJ1-4; D not resolved. CDR3 length: 14 residues. V was trimmed by 5 bases and J by 6 bases, leaving 16 bases between them. The germline V gene encodes CDR1 DFQATT and CDR2 SNEGSKA (reference sequence). The CDR3 DNA sequence: TGCAGTGCTGCTCTTGTGGGATCAGATGAAAAACTGTTTTTT. Encoded protein: CSAALVGSDEKLFF.

In this sample, this clonotype turned up once. The chain recombines TRBV6-5 with TRBJ2-7, with D possibly matching TRBD1 (6 bases). Germline CDR1 is MNHEY and CDR2 is SVGAGI. Trimming stripped 2 bases from V and 3 bases from J, with 11 bases between. The CDR3 totals 14 residues. Written as DNA, the CDR3 is TGTGCCAGCAGTTACCTAGGACAGAGCTACGAGCAGTACTTC. Amino acid sequence: CASSYLGQSYEQYF.

This clonotype was detected a few times. The chain couples TRBV21-1 to TRBJ1-2. TRBV21-1 is termed a pseudogene. The CDR3 runs to 11 residues. The CDR3 DNA is TGTGCCAGCCTCCTCGGCTATGGCTACACCTTC. This translates into CASLLGYGYTF.

The chain is built from TRBV7-9 and TRBJ1-2; D not certain. The germline V gene encodes CDR1 SEHNR and CDR2 FQNEAQ (reference sequence). Trimming stripped 3 bases from V and 0 bases from J, with 5 bases between. CDR3 size: 13 residues. Here the CDR3 reads CASSFLANYGYTF. CDR3 sequence (DNA): TGTGCCAGCAGCTTTTTGGCTAACTATGGCTACACCTTC.

J is TRBJ1-6 and V is TRBV20-1; TRBD1 matches 7 bases. CDR3 length: 15 residues. V lost 3 bases, J lost 2 bases, and 4 bases stayed unmatched. Per germline, CDR1 DFQATT and CDR2 SNEGSKA (reference sequence). CDR3 region: CSARTGNTYNSPLHF. CDR3 nucleotide sequence: TGCAGTGCTAGGACAGGGAACACCTATAATTCACCCCTCCACTTT.

This sequence joins TRBV5-1 and TRBJ1-2; 7 bases map to TRBD1. This CDR3 comprises 14 residues. The V segment lost 0 bases and the J segment 1 base; nucleotides outside the gene matches: 0. Germline assignment: CDR1 SGHRS and CDR2 YFSETQ. CDR3 residues: CASSLDRGNYGYTF. The CDR3 nucleotides read TGCGCCAGCAGCTTGGACAGGGGTAACTATGGCTACACCTTC.

This clonotype was seen just once. The V gene is TRBV11-1, the J gene TRBJ1-1, with D tentatively TRBD1 (6 bases). The CDR3 contains 13 residues. The germline V and J ends were trimmed by 1 base and 7 bases, with 10 bases remaining between them. Germline assignment: CDR1 SGHAT and CDR2 FQDESV (reference sequence). CDR3 bases: TGTGCCAGCAGCTTAGAGGGGGGCAGTGAAGCTTTCTTT. Its translation is CASSLEGGSEAFF.

J is TRBJ1-5 and V is TRBV21-1; the table's D call of TRBD1 was not tested on the DNA. TRBV21-1 is listed as a pseudogene. The CDR3 is made up of 15 amino acids. The CDR3 is CASSLGGTENQPQHF. DNA of the CDR3: TGTGCCAGCAGCCTTGGGGGGACAGAAAATCAGCCCCAGCATTTT.

J is TRBJ1-2 and V is TRBV19, with TRBD1 as a possible D gene (5 bases). Trimming removed 3 bases from V and 0 bases from J, with 8 bases in between. This CDR3 comprises 14 residues. CDR1 and CDR2 (germline): LNHDA, SQIVND (reference sequence). The CDR3 protein is CASSIPQANYGYTF. Written as DNA, the CDR3 is TGTGCCAGTAGTATCCCACAGGCTAACTATGGCTACACCTTC. Based on the CDR3 plus reference TRBV19 and TRBJ1-2, the full variable domain is DGGITQSPKYLFRKEGQNVTLSCEQNLNHDAMYWYRQDPGQGLRLIYYSQIVNDFQKGDIAEGYSVSREKKESFPLTVTSAQKNPTAFYLCASSIPQANYGYTFGSGTRLTVV.

In nucleotides, the CDR3 is TGCGCCAGCAGCTTGAGAACGGGGGGAAGGGACTATGGCTACACCTTC. Protein sequence: CASSLRTGGRDYGYTF. The chain employs TRBV5-1 and TRBJ1-2, with a tentative D call TRBD1 (5 bases). Germline loops: CDR1 SGHRS, CDR2 YFSETQ. V was pared by 1 base and J by 3 bases, with 16 bases between. The CDR3 has 16 residues.

This chain links TRBV6-2 or TRBV6-3 with TRBJ2-7; 7 nucleotides agree with TRBD2. Germline V lookup: CDR1 MNHEY, CDR2 SVGEGT. The ends lost 4 bases at V and 2 bases at J; junction bases unmatched: 11. This CDR3 has 16 residues. CDR3 nucleotide sequence: TGTGCCAGCAGTTCCCCCGCGGGGGTATCGGCCTACGAGCAGTACTTC. Its protein product is CASSSPAGVSAYEQYF.

The V gene is TRBV30, the J gene TRBJ1-5, with D perhaps matching TRBD1 (5 bases). Germline V CDR1 and CDR2: GTSNPN, SVGIG (reference sequence). CDR3 length: 13 residues. Trimming stripped 4 bases from V and 6 bases from J, with 13 bases between. The CDR3 DNA follows: TGTGCCTGGACAGGGCAGCTAAGTCAGCCCCAGCATTTT. Amino acids: CAWTGQLSQPQHF.

This clonotype was seen more than once but under ten times. This sequence joins TRBV11-1 and TRBJ1-2; no definite D call. In germline, CDR1 is SGHAT, CDR2 FQDESV (reference sequence). V lost 6 bases and J 2 bases, leaving 16 bases between the germline ends. This CDR3 is 15 amino acids long. The CDR3 bases are TGTGCCAGCAGTTCTAAGGGAGGGAACAACTATGGCTACACCTTC. It specifies CASSSKGGNNYGYTF.

The V gene is TRBV5-4, the J gene TRBJ2-2, with TRBD1 as a possible D gene (6 bases). Trimming removed 1 base from V and 4 bases from J, with 11 bases in between. CDR3 length: 15 residues. CDR1 and CDR2 (germline): SGHNT, YYREEE (reference sequence). CDR3 amino acids: CASSLKGHITGELFF. The CDR3 bases are TGTGCCAGCAGCTTGAAGGGACATATCACCGGGGAGCTGTTTTTT.